The sequence of this T cell receptor beta chain was determined in a study of blood T cells in healthy people across ages. Primed by a sample-barcoded 5' primer and a J-beta primer mix, a second PCR proceeded for about 6 to 11 cycles. The template-switch adaptor was a 5' adaptor with 12 random nucleotides. It tagged each cDNA molecule. Using its own MiXCR run on the 5' RACE reads, TCRdb lists one record per CDR3 protein. The repertoire holds about 970,000 distinct CDR3 sequences, with about 51% as singletons. Germline values: CDR1 MDHEN, CDR2 SYDVKM. The V end was cut by 2 bases, the J end by 8 bases, with 15 bases between. The CDR3 sequence is 14 residues long. Investigators took around 10 milliliters of peripheral blood from every donor.

Sequencing used blood. The rearrangement links TRBV28 to TRBJ1-2; D gene unclear. The origin of this receptor is an older woman in good health. The CDR3 here is CASSLRVRPWGYTF. In DNA form, the CDR3 reads TGTGCCAGCAGTTTAAGAGTCCGCCCTTGGGGCTACACCTTC.